One sample yielded the 15 T cell receptor beta chains listed below, sequenced in a study of blood T cell repertoires in COVID-19. Some clones are missing from TCRdb's copy, which holds only in-frame ones; the method was immunoSEQ multiplex PCR. The data hold 250,000 to 300,000 clones, with 70% to 90% observed a single time. The sample was peripheral blood. These receptors came from a woman aged 45-60 years with COVID-19, enrolled during active disease.

In the case of this clone: Other DNA sequences of this sample code for an identical CDR3. V gene TRBV4-1 combines with J gene TRBJ2-1; tentatively, D is TRBD1 (5 bases). V was clipped by 3 bases and J by 4 bases, with 16 bases between them. There are 16 residues in the CDR3. CDR1 and CDR2 from the germline V gene are MGHRA and YSYEKL. CDR3 coding DNA: TGCGCCAGCAGCCAGGGAAGGGGCGGTACTTACAATGAGCAGTTCTTC. The encoded protein is CASSQGRGGTYNEQFF.

The chain links TRBV7-6 to TRBJ2-1; the D gene is possibly TRBD2 (6 bases). Per the germline V gene, CDR1 is SGHVS and CDR2 is FNYEAQ. The CDR3 totals 15 residues. V lost 4 bases to trimming and J lost 2 bases, with 12 bases between them. The CDR3 sequence is CASSSGLPPYNEQFF. The CDR3 nucleotides are TGTGCCAGCAGCTCGGGACTCCCACCCTACAATGAGCAGTTCTTC.

This clone was seen only a few times. This chain joins TRBV5-4 and TRBJ2-6; TRBD1 aligns across 8 bases. V gave up 4 bases and J gave up 2 bases; unmatched junction bases: 2. Germline V gene data show CDR1 as SGHNT and CDR2 as YYREEE (reference sequence). The CDR3 runs to 15 residues. The CDR3 nucleotides read TGTGCCAGCAGCCCAGGGGGCCCTGGGGCCAACGTCCTGACTTTC. The encoded protein is CASSPGGPGANVLTF.

The rearrangement links TRBV11-2 to TRBJ2-7, with a possible D match to TRBD2 (6 bases). V lost 0 bases to trimming and J lost 3 bases, with 15 bases between them. The CDR3 runs to 16 residues. Germline CDR1 SGHAT, CDR2 FQNNGV. Written as DNA, the CDR3 is TGTGCCAGCAGCTTAGAAGGGCAGGGCGGGGTCTACGAGCAGTACTTC. Translating it yields CASSLEGQGGVYEQYF.

A remark on this clone: This CDR3 is also generated by other DNA sequences in the sample. V is TRBV19 and J is TRBJ1-5; D possibly corresponds to TRBD1 (6 bases). In germline, CDR1 is LNHDA, CDR2 SQIVND (reference sequence). The CDR3 consists of 15 residues. V was pared by 4 bases and J by 4 bases, with 14 bases between. CDR3 sequence (DNA): TGTGCCAGTAGTAGACAAATCCAGGGGAATCAGCCCCAGCATTTT. This codes for CASSRQIQGNQPQHF.

J is TRBJ2-7 and V is TRBV7-8; TRBD2 matches at 9 bases. This CDR3 is 15 amino acids long. Germline V gene sequence: CDR1 SGHVS, CDR2 FQNEAQ. V lost 7 bases, J lost 6 bases, and 13 bases stayed unmatched. This chain's CDR3 is CASTLSGTSSGEQYF. The DNA for the CDR3 is TGTGCCAGCACATTATCTGGGACTAGCTCGGGCGAGCAGTACTTC.

The gene calls are TRBV9 and TRBJ2-3, with D possibly matching TRBD2 (5 bases). The germline V gene encodes CDR1 SGDLS and CDR2 YYNGEE. The CDR3 covers 15 residues. Trimming left V 0 bases short and J 2 bases short, with 10 bases between. The DNA of the CDR3 is TGTGCCAGCAGCGTAGTTGCGGGTCACACAGATACGCAGTATTTT. Encoded protein: CASSVVAGHTDTQYF.

The chain joins TRBV28 to TRBJ1-4; the match to TRBD1 covers 9 bases. V trimming: 4 bases; J trimming: 2 bases; junction bases outside the gene matches: 2. CDR1 and CDR2 (germline): MDHEN, SYDVKM. The CDR3 totals 15 residues. CDR3 protein: CASSSQGATNEKLFF. DNA of the CDR3: TGTGCCAGCAGTTCACAGGGGGCTACTAATGAAAAACTGTTTTTT.

J is TRBJ2-1 and V is TRBV27; no clear D. In germline, CDR1 is MNHEY, CDR2 SMNVEV (reference sequence). Trimming stripped 6 bases from V and 12 bases from J, with 21 bases between. This CDR3 region has 14 residues. The CDR3 here is CASSSTAGLMGQFF. Written as DNA, the CDR3 is TGTGCCAGCAGCTCCACCGCAGGTCTAATGGGGCAGTTCTTC.

In regard to this clone: This CDR3 is also generated by other DNA sequences in the sample. J is TRBJ1-1 and V is TRBV5-1; 11 nucleotides align to TRBD1. The CDR3 runs 15 residues. In germline, CDR1 is SGHRS, CDR2 YFSETQ. J lost 1 base, V lost 3 bases, and 2 bases had no gene match. The CDR3 sequence is CASSSGQGANTEAFF. The CDR3 DNA reads as TGCGCCAGCAGCTCCGGACAGGGGGCGAACACTGAAGCTTTCTTT.

A note on this clone: Other nucleotide sequences from this sample produce the same CDR3. DNA of the CDR3: TGTGCCTGGAGTGCAGGGGGCGGTCAGCCCCAGCATTTT. Residues: CAWSAGGGQPQHF. The V gene is TRBV30, the J gene TRBJ1-5, with 8 bases that match TRBD1. V was pared by 1 base and J by 6 bases, with 2 bases of the junction left unmatched. Germline V gene data show CDR1 as GTSNPN and CDR2 as SVGIG (reference sequence). The CDR3 loop spans 13 amino acids.

This clone occurred a few times. The genes are TRBV11-2 and TRBJ2-7; weak D call: TRBD2 (5 bases). The CDR3 totals 15 residues. Trimming stripped 5 bases from V and 2 bases from J, with 16 bases between. The germline V gene encodes CDR1 SGHAT and CDR2 FQNNGV. The CDR3 DNA sequence: TGTGCCAGCAGCCAAGAGGGCGGTTTAGCCTACGAGCAGTACTTC. It yields the protein CASSQEGGLAYEQYF.

The chain uses TRBV4-1 and TRBJ2-2; 8 bases are shared with TRBD1. Looked up from germline, CDR1 is MGHRA and CDR2 is YSYEKL. V trimming: 5 bases; J trimming: 3 bases; junction bases outside the gene matches: 5. CDR3 length: 15 residues. CDR3 loop: CASSTPQGDTGELFF. Here the CDR3 DNA reads TGCGCCAGCAGCACCCCACAGGGGGACACCGGGGAGCTGTTTTTT.

V is TRBV24-1 and J is TRBJ2-3; no reliable D call. V lost 5 bases and J lost 3, with 11 bases in between. The CDR3 consists of 14 residues. CDR1 KGHDR and CDR2 SFDVKD come from the germline V gene. The CDR3 protein is CATSGHSPTDTQYF. The CDR3 coding sequence is TGTGCCACCAGTGGTCACAGCCCGACAGATACGCAGTATTTT.

This chain connects TRBV10-2 to TRBJ1-6; 7 nucleotides align to TRBD1. The trim removed 6 bases at V and 6 bases at J, leaving 8 bases unmatched. The CDR3 sequence is 15 residues long. Looked up from germline, CDR1 is WSHSY and CDR2 is SAAADI. This CDR3 reads CASREDRALNSPLHF. The CDR3 region has the DNA TGCGCCAGCAGGGAAGACAGGGCTCTTAATTCACCCCTCCACTTT.